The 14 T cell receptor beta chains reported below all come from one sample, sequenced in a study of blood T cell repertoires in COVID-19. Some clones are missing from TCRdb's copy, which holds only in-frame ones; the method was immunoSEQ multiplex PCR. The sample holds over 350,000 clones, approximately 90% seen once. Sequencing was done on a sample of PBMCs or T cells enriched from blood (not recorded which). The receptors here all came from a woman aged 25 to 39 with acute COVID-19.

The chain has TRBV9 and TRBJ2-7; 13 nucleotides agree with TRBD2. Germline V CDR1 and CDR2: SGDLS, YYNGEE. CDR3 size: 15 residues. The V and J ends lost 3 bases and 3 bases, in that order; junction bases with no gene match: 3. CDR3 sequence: CASSAGTSGNYEQYF. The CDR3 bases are TGTGCCAGCAGCGCAGGGACTAGCGGGAACTACGAGCAGTACTTC.

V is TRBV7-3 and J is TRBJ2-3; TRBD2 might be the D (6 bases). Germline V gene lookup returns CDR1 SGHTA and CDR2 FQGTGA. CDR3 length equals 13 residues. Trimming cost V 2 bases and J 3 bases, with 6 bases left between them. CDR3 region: CASSLGGTDTQYF. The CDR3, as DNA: TGTGCCAGCAGCTTAGGGGGGACAGATACGCAGTATTTT.

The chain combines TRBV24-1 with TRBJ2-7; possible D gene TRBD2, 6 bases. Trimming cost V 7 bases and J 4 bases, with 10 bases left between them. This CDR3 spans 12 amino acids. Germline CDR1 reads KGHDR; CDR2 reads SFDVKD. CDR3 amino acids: CATSTGGYEQYF. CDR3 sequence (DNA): TGTGCCACCAGCACCGGGGGTTACGAGCAGTACTTC.

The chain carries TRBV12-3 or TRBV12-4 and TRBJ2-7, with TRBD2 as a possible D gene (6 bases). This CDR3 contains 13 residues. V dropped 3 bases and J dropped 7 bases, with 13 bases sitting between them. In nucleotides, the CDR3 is TGTGCCAGCAGTTTTTCCAGGGCGGGGGAGCAGTACTTC. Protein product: CASSFSRAGEQYF.

CDR3: CASSYSTVQRPTEAFF. The CDR3 nucleotides read TGTGCCAGCAGTTACTCGACAGTCCAGCGACCCACTGAAGCTTTCTTT. The chain is built from TRBV6-5 and TRBJ1-1; tentative D call: TRBD1 (5 bases). The CDR3 consists of 16 residues. Germline V gene data show CDR1 as MNHEY and CDR2 as SVGAGI. V lost 0 bases and J lost 4, with 15 bases in between.

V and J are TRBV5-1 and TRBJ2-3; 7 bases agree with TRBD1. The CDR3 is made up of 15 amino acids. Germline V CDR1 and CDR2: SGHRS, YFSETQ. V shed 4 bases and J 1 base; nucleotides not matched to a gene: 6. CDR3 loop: CASSTRQGGTDTQYF. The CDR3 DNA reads TGCGCCAGCAGCACTCGACAGGGTGGCACAGATACGCAGTATTTT.

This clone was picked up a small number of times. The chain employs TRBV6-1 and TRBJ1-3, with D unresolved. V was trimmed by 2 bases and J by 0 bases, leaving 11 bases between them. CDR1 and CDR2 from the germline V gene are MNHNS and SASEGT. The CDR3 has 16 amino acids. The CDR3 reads CASSEFGVYSGNTIYF. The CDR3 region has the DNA TGTGCCAGCAGTGAATTCGGGGTGTACTCTGGAAACACCATATATTTT.

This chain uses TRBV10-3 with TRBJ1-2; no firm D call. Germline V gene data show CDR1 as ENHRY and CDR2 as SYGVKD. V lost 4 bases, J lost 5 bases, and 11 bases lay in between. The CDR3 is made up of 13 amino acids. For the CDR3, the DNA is TGTGCCATCAGTGCGGGTCCTACTTATGGCTACACCTTC. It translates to CAISAGPTYGYTF.

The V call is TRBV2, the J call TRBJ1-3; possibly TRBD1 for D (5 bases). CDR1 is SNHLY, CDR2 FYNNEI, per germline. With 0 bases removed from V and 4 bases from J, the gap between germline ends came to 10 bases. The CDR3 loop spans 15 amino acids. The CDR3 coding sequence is TGTGCCAGCAGTGAAGCAGGGGTGCCCGGAAACACCATATATTTT. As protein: CASSEAGVPGNTIYF.

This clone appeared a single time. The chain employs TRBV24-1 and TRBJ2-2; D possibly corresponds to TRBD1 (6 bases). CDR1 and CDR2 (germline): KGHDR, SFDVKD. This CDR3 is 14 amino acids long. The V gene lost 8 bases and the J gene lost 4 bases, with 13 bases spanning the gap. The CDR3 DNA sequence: TGTGCCACCAACAGGGACGGTTCCACCGGGGAGCTGTTTTTT. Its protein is CATNRDGSTGELFF.

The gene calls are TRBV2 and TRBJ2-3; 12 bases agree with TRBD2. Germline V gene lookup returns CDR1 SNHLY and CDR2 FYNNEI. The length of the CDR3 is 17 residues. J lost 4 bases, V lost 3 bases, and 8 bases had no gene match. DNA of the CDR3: TGTGCCAGCAGTGATGGGAGGACTAGCGGGGTGGCAGATACGCAGTATTTT. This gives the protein CASSDGRTSGVADTQYF.

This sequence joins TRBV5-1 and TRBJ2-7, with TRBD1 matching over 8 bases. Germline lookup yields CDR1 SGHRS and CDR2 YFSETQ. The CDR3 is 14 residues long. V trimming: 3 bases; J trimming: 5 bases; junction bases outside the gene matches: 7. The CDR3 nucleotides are TGCGCCAGCAGCTCCGGGACAGGCCCAAACGAGCAGTACTTC. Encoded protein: CASSSGTGPNEQYF.

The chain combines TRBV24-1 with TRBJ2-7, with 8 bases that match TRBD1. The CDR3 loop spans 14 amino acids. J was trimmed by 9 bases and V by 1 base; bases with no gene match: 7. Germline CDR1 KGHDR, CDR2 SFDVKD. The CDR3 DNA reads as TGTGCCACCAGTGATTTCCGCAGGGGGCAAGGGCAGTACTTC. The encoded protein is CATSDFRRGQGQYF.

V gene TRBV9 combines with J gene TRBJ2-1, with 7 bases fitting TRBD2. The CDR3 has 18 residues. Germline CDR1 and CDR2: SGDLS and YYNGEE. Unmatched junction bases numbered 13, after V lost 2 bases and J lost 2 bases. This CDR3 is CASSVFPNGGGAYNEQFF. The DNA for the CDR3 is TGTGCCAGCAGCGTTTTTCCAAATGGTGGGGGGGCCTACAATGAGCAGTTCTTC.